Below are 23 T cell receptor beta chains sequenced from a single sample in a study of beta chain features in type 1 diabetes. Their cognate antigens are unknown. Study-wide results and caveats: Across all four CD4+ subsets, people with type 1 diabetes showed modestly shorter TCRB CDR3s.

Investigators reverse transcribed all isolated RNA, so they sequenced expressed TCRB transcripts. Generated by immunoSEQ multiplex PCR, the TCRdb table keeps only in-frame clones and is missing some. In the table there are 500,000 to 650,000 clones, around 12% of which are singletons. The material sequenced was naive CD4+ T cells from blood. These receptors all come from a man aged 30-40 years with type 1 diabetes.

This chain joins TRBV7-2 and TRBJ1-5, with unresolved D. This CDR3 has 16 residues. Trimming removed 5 bases at V and 4 bases at J, with 18 bases between. From germline, CDR1 is SGHTA and CDR2 FQGNSA. The CDR3 protein is CASSLGNTGGNQPQHF. The CDR3 bases are TGTGCCAGCAGCCTCGGGAATACGGGAGGGAATCAGCCCCAGCATTTT.

The CDR3 sequence: CASSYRTDQNIQYF. In DNA form, the CDR3 reads TGTGCCAGCAGCTATAGGACAGACCAAAACATTCAGTACTTC. The chain couples TRBV7-2 to TRBJ2-4; maybe TRBD1 (6 bases). The germline CDR1 and CDR2 sequences are SGHTA and FQGNSA. The CDR3 totals 14 residues. Trimming cost V 4 bases and J 5 bases, with 12 bases left between them. Variable domain in full (rest from reference TRBV7-2 and TRBJ2-4): GAGVSQSPSNKVTEKGKDVELRCDPISGHTALYWYRQSLGQGLEFLIYFQGNSAPDKSGLPSDRFSAERTGGSVSTLTIQRTQQEDSAVYLCASSYRTDQNIQYFGAGTRLSVL.

Only a few counts were recorded for this clone. This chain uses TRBV9 with TRBJ2-3, with 11 bases lining up with TRBD2. Germline-derived CDR1 and CDR2 are SGDLS and YYNGEE. CDR3 size: 15 residues. The V segment lost 4 bases and the J segment 2 bases; nucleotides outside the gene matches: 3. The CDR3 is CASSLAGGLTDTQYF. The CDR3 coding sequence is TGTGCCAGCAGCCTAGCGGGGGGTCTCACAGATACGCAGTATTTT.

The rearrangement joins TRBV5-6 to TRBJ1-4; D remains unclear. Per the germline V gene, CDR1 is SGHDT and CDR2 is YYEEEE. The germline V and J ends were trimmed by 6 bases and 10 bases, with 10 bases remaining between them. This CDR3 spans 11 amino acids. CDR3 coding DNA: TGTGCCAGCACCCAGCGGGGAAAACTGTTTTTT. Encoded protein: CASTQRGKLFF. Based on the CDR3 plus reference TRBV5-6 and TRBJ1-4, the full variable domain is DAGVTQSPTHLIKTRGQQVTLRCSPKSGHDTVSWYQQALGQGPQFIFQYYEEEERQRGNFPDRFSGHQFPNYSSELNVNALLLGDSALYLCASTQRGKLFFGSGTQLSVL.

The chain is built from TRBV19 and TRBJ2-1; 9 bases fit TRBD2. CDR3 length equals 15 residues. Germline V CDR1 and CDR2: LNHDA, SQIVND (reference sequence). Unmatched junction bases numbered 7, after V lost 3 bases and J lost 7 bases. The DNA for the CDR3 is TGTGCCAGTAGTATGGTGGTAGCGGGGGTGAATGAGCAGTTCTTC. It is translated as CASSMVVAGVNEQFF.

The chain links TRBV5-4 to TRBJ2-5; 7 bases map to TRBD2. There are 15 residues in the CDR3. CDR1 is SGHNT and CDR2 is YYREEE in the germline V gene (reference sequence). V shed 2 bases, J shed 1 base, and the junction held 5 bases outside the gene matches. The CDR3 loop reads CASSFRREPQETQYF. The CDR3, as DNA: TGTGCCAGCAGCTTTAGGCGGGAGCCCCAAGAGACCCAGTACTTC.

This clone was seen a few times. The chain links TRBV7-9 to TRBJ1-6; D is perhaps TRBD1 (6 bases). The CDR3 consists of 14 residues. Germline V CDR1 and CDR2: SEHNR, FQNEAQ (reference sequence). Trimming stripped 5 bases from V and 6 bases from J, with 11 bases between. The CDR3 region is CASSPGQFNSPLHF. For the CDR3, the DNA is TGTGCCAGCAGCCCCGGACAGTTTAATTCACCCCTCCACTTT.

V is TRBV29-1 and J is TRBJ2-7, with 9 bases fitting TRBD2. Trimming at V came to 7 bases and at J to 7 bases, leaving 23 bases not matched to a gene. CDR1 and CDR2 (germline): SQVTM, ANQGSEA. The CDR3 is 17 amino acids. The CDR3 loop reads CSAWGSSGGPGGQEQYF. The CDR3 DNA follows: TGCAGCGCATGGGGGAGTAGCGGGGGCCCTGGCGGACAAGAGCAGTACTTC.

The chain combines TRBV5-1 with TRBJ1-1; D not resolved. The V gene's germline CDR1 is SGHRS and CDR2 YFSETQ. The CDR3 consists of 14 residues. V shed 0 bases and J shed 2 bases, with 8 bases lying between them. As DNA, the CDR3 is TGCGCCAGCAGCTTGGAACGGGCCAACACTGAAGCTTTCTTT. Its translation: CASSLERANTEAFF. Together with reference TRBV5-1 and TRBJ1-1, the CDR3 gives the full variable domain: KAGVTQTPRYLIKTRGQQVTLSCSPISGHRSVSWYQQTPGQGLQFLFEYFSETQRNKGNFPGRFSGRQFSNSRSEMNVSTLELGDSALYLCASSLERANTEAFFGQGTRLTVV.

The sample holds a few counts of this clone. The chain employs TRBV7-9 and TRBJ2-1, with 9 bases aligning to TRBD1. Germline values: CDR1 SEHNR, CDR2 FQNEAQ (reference sequence). Trimming removed 5 bases from V and 7 bases from J; junction bases left unmatched: 9. The CDR3 sequence is 15 residues long. The CDR3 is CASSQQGASVNEQFF. The CDR3 DNA is TGTGCCAGCAGCCAACAGGGGGCGAGTGTAAATGAGCAGTTCTTC.

The chain uses TRBV9 and TRBJ1-5; 7 nucleotides align to TRBD1. Germline CDR1 and CDR2: SGDLS and YYNGEE. V gave up 3 bases and J gave up 2 bases; unmatched junction bases: 11. The CDR3 has 17 amino acids. CDR3: CASSAGGGPGGNQPQHF. The CDR3 coding sequence is TGTGCCAGCAGCGCGGGAGGGGGCCCAGGAGGCAATCAGCCCCAGCATTTT.

The chain combines TRBV29-1 with TRBJ1-2; D ambiguous. Germline lookup yields CDR1 SQVTM and CDR2 ANQGSEA. The CDR3 runs 12 residues. As DNA, the CDR3 is TGCAGTTCTCAACCACCCGCGGGAGGCTACACCTTC. Translating gives CSSQPPAGGYTF.

This clone appeared a few times. The chain employs TRBV10-3 and TRBJ2-7; the D gene is possibly TRBD1 (6 bases). The CDR3 sequence is 14 residues long. V was clipped by 7 bases and J by 6 bases, with 19 bases between them. Looked up from germline, CDR1 is ENHRY and CDR2 is SYGVKD. This CDR3 reads CAITSGQPEREQYF. The CDR3 DNA reads as TGTGCCATCACTTCCGGACAGCCCGAACGCGAGCAGTACTTC.

This sequence joins TRBV12-5 and TRBJ1-5, with D uncertain. CDR3 length: 11 residues. CDR1 and CDR2 from the germline V gene are LGHNT and FRNRAP. Trimming took off 2 bases at V and 9 bases at J, with 5 bases between the two ends. The CDR3 bases are TGTGCTAGTGGTTTGATATGGCCCCAGCATTTT. Amino acids: CASGLIWPQHF. The whole variable domain, remainder taken from reference TRBV12-5 and TRBJ1-5, is DARVTQTPRHKVTEMGQEVTMRCQPILGHNTVFWYRQTMMQGLELLAYFRNRAPLDDSGMPKDRFSAEMPDATLATLKIQPSEPRDSAVYFCASGLIWPQHFGDGTRLSIL.

This clone has a handful of counts. CDR3 sequence (DNA): TGTGCCAGCTCCAAGAGGGACGGTGAGCAGTTCTTC. It encodes CASSKRDGEQFF. This rearrangement joins TRBV18 to TRBJ2-1; D tentatively fits TRBD1 or TRBD2 (5 bases each). CDR1 is KGHSH, CDR2 LQKENI, per germline. This CDR3 contains 12 residues. V lost 6 bases and J lost 9, with 12 bases in between.

The chain uses TRBV6-5 and TRBJ2-1, with 7 positions matching TRBD2. V dropped 2 bases and J dropped 6; count of bases not matched to a gene: 7. Germline CDR1 MNHEY, CDR2 SVGAGI. There are 15 residues in the CDR3. Here the CDR3 DNA reads TGTGCCAGCAGTTACACGACCAGCGGGGTCAATGAGCAGTTCTTC. Protein sequence: CASSYTTSGVNEQFF.

This clone was counted between two and nine times. Other nucleotide sequences in the sample specify the same CDR3. The rearrangement joins TRBV4-3 to TRBJ1-4; 7 bases are a match to TRBD1. The germline gives CDR1 LGHNA, CDR2 YSLEER. The CDR3 is 14 amino acids. The V gene end was trimmed by 3 bases and the J gene end by 3 bases; junction bases not matched to a gene: 1. In nucleotides, the CDR3 is TGCGCCAGCAGCCAGGGACAGTCTAATGAAAAACTGTTTTTT. Translating gives CASSQGQSNEKLFF.

This clone was seen just once. The chain combines TRBV4-3 with TRBJ1-1; unclear D gene. Deletions cut 1 base from V and 1 base from J, with 7 bases between. The V gene's germline CDR1 is LGHNA and CDR2 YSLEER. The CDR3 has 14 amino acids. The CDR3 DNA follows: TGCGCCAGCAGCCAAGGAAGGCAGAACACTGAAGCTTTCTTT. Translating gives CASSQGRQNTEAFF.

The genes are TRBV15 and TRBJ1-1, with TRBD1 matching over 8 bases. Germline lookup yields CDR1 LNHNV and CDR2 YYDKDF (reference sequence). There are 13 residues in the CDR3. Trimming took 4 bases from V and 6 from J; bases not matched to a gene: 4. CDR3 loop: CATSNRGRAEAFF. Written as DNA, the CDR3 is TGTGCCACCAGCAACAGGGGGAGGGCTGAAGCTTTCTTT.

This clone was seen only a few times. The gene calls are TRBV4-3 and TRBJ1-6, with D hard to call. Germline CDR1 is LGHNA and CDR2 is YSLEER. This CDR3 region has 16 residues. V was clipped by 1 base and J by 6 bases, with 13 bases between them. The CDR3 DNA follows: TGCGCCAGCAGCCAAGCGTCATCTGTGGGTAATTCACCCCTCCACTTT. Translation: CASSQASSVGNSPLHF.

This chain joins TRBV10-3 and TRBJ2-2; TRBD2 aligns across 7 bases. The CDR3 totals 14 residues. CDR1 and CDR2 from the germline V gene are ENHRY and SYGVKD. Trimming at V came to 3 bases and at J to 5 bases, leaving 3 bases not matched to a gene. CDR3 loop: CAISDSSGTGELFF. CDR3 DNA sequence: TGTGCCATCAGTGATTCTAGCGGTACCGGGGAGCTGTTTTTT.

This clone was seen a handful of times. The chain recombines TRBV7-9 with TRBJ1-1, with D possibly matching TRBD1 (5 bases). Per the germline V gene, CDR1 is SEHNR and CDR2 is FQNEAQ (reference sequence). This CDR3 spans 13 amino acids. V lost 4 bases and J 2 bases, leaving 8 bases between the germline ends. CDR3 sequence (DNA): TGTGCCAGCAGCTCCAGGGACAACACTGAAGCTTTCTTT. Residues: CASSSRDNTEAFF.

This chain connects TRBV11-2 to TRBJ2-4; D remains unclear. The germline CDR1 and CDR2 sequences are SGHAT and FQNNGV. V lost 3 bases and J 6 bases, leaving 12 bases between the germline ends. The CDR3 loop spans 14 amino acids. The CDR3 here is CASSFGGVGNIQYF. Written as DNA, the CDR3 is TGTGCCAGCAGCTTTGGTGGGGTGGGAAACATTCAGTACTTC.